This passage covers 6 T cell receptor beta chains from one sample sequenced in a study of T cell responses to AZD1222 COVID-19 vaccine. The data were produced by immunoSEQ multiplex PCR, yet TCRdb's version contains in-frame clones alone and is incomplete. This sample has 85,000 to 100,000 clones, with around 84% found just once. The sample consisted of peripheral blood, taken on day 0 of AZD1222 vaccination. All receptors come from an adult in good health.

This clone was detected only a few times. The V call is TRBV11-2, the J call TRBJ1-6; no clear D. Germline CDR1 reads SGHAT; CDR2 reads FQNNGV. V lost 1 base to trimming and J lost 7 bases, with 11 bases between them. The CDR3 extends over 15 amino acids. CDR3 DNA: TGTGCCAGCAGCTTAGTGGCCACTCGGAATTCACCCCTCCACTTT. Its protein product is CASSLVATRNSPLHF.

The chain is built from TRBV19 and TRBJ1-6; possibly TRBD1 for D (6 bases). V lost 4 bases, J lost 0 bases, and 10 bases lay in between. The CDR3 runs 16 residues. Germline lookup yields CDR1 LNHDA and CDR2 SQIVND (reference sequence). The CDR3 nucleotides read TGTGCCAGTAGTAGAGAAGGGGGCTCCTATAATTCACCCCTCCACTTT. It translates to CASSREGGSYNSPLHF.

The chain couples TRBV28 to TRBJ1-3; 8 nucleotides align to TRBD1. Germline loops: CDR1 MDHEN, CDR2 SYDVKM. The CDR3 runs to 15 residues. V dropped 5 bases and J dropped 0; count of bases not matched to a gene: 3. The CDR3, as DNA: TGTGCCAGCAGTCGGGACAGGCACTCTGGAAACACCATATATTTT. Translation gives CASSRDRHSGNTIYF.

The chain is built from TRBV30 and TRBJ2-5; TRBD2 might be the D (6 bases). V lost 1 base, J lost 8 bases, and 17 bases lay in between. This CDR3 has 14 amino acids. Germline CDR1 and CDR2: GTSNPN and SVGIG (reference sequence). In DNA form, the CDR3 reads TGTGCCTGGAGTGAAGGCATGACGGGGGAAACCCAGTACTTC. Translated, it gives CAWSEGMTGETQYF.

This clone was picked up one time. This rearrangement joins TRBV19 to TRBJ2-2; 9 positions agree with TRBD2. Germline V CDR1 and CDR2: LNHDA, SQIVND (reference sequence). The J segment lost 2 bases and the V segment lost 1 base, leaving 5 bases of the junction unmatched. This CDR3 comprises 17 residues. The DNA for the CDR3 is TGTGCCAGTAGTATAGGCAGAGCGGGGGGCAACACCGGGGAGCTGTTTTTT. Its translation is CASSIGRAGGNTGELFF.

The chain joins TRBV18 to TRBJ2-1, with D unresolved. V lost 1 base to trimming and J lost 12 bases, with 19 bases between them. This CDR3 region has 15 residues. Germline V gene sequence: CDR1 KGHSH, CDR2 LQKENI. DNA of the CDR3: TGTGCCAGCTCACCACGTGGTTTATCGGGTGGAACGCAGTTCTTC. Translated, it gives CASSPRGLSGGTQFF.